A single T cell receptor (beta chain) is shown here with its context. Its antigen is still unknown. This CDR3 spans 16 amino acids. The germline CDR1 and CDR2 sequences are MDHEN and SYDVKM. V gave up 3 bases and J gave up 2 bases; unmatched junction bases: 5. This sample is part of a study of T cell repertoires in cytomegalovirus infection. Study overall: Researchers turned to recently identified HLA-C-restricted CMV epitopes as well as well-studied HLA-B-restricted ones. Public TCR beta signatures indicated both CMV infection and matching HLA type. Study-level findings and limits: The ex vivo response showed dominance by HLA-C-restricted CMV-specific TCR beta clonotypes.

TCRdb recomputed calls from the reads with MiXCR, one row per CDR3 protein. The sample lists some 800,000 distinct CDR3 sequences, around a third seen once, with around an eighth in the top ten. This chain connects TRBV28 to TRBJ2-3, with 10 bases fitting TRBD2. The source was cultured CD8+ T cells from PBMCs, collected from culture after CMV antigen stimulation. This clonotype originated in a human donor in good health (CMV status not recorded). Some clones in this sample may be carry-over from other donors' samples. The CDR3 sequence is CASSLERGGVTDTQYF. The CDR3 nucleotides are TGTGCCAGCAGTTTGGAGCGGGGGGGCGTCACAGATACGCAGTATTTT.